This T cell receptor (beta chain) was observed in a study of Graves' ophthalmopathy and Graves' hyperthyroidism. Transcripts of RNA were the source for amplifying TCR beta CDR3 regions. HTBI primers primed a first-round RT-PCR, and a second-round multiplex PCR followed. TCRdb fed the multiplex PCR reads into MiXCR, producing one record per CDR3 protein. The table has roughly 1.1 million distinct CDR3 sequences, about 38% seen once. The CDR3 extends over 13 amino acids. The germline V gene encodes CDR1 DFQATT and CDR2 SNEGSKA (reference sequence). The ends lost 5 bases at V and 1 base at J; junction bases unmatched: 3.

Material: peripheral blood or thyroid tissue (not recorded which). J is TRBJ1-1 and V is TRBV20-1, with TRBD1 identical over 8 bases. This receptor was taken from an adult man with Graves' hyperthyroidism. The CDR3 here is CSAGGTGNTEAFF. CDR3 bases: TGCAGTGCTGGGGGGACAGGGAACACTGAAGCTTTCTTT.